The present T cell receptor beta chain was sequenced within a study of T-cell memory formation after mild COVID-19. This clonotype was seen a few times. The antigen is not known. Researchers used 5'RACE with constant-segment primers to make TCR alpha and TCR beta cDNA libraries that carry sample barcodes and UMIs. TCRdb reanalysed the 5' RACE reads using MiXCR and keeps one entry per CDR3 protein. Altogether about 400,000 distinct CDR3 sequences are present, approximately 24% being singletons, with the ten largest covering 7.5% to 10%. CDR1 and CDR2 (germline): SGHRS, YFSETQ. J was trimmed by 0 bases and V by 3 bases; bases with no gene match: 1. The CDR3 totals 15 residues. General study results and limits: Mainly in CM and EM were contracting CD4+ clones; CD8+ were in EMRA.

The V and J genes are TRBV5-1 and TRBJ2-2; TRBD1 matches 8 bases. The origin of this receptor is an adult woman who had mild COVID-19 (a few samples of this study predate the infection). Cell type and time point are not known. Material: PBMCs or a T cell subset sorted from them (not recorded which). For the CDR3, the DNA is TGCGCCAGCAGCTCGGGACAGGCGAACACCGGGGAGCTGTTTTTT. Its protein is CASSSGQANTGELFF.